These 18 T cell receptor beta chains were sequenced from one sample in a study of blood T cell repertoires in COVID-19. Generated by immunoSEQ multiplex PCR, the TCRdb table keeps only in-frame clones and is missing some. In the table there are about 160,000 clones, less than 90% of which are singletons. Sequencing used PBMCs or T cells enriched from blood (not recorded which). The receptors derive from a woman between 50 and 59 years old who had recovered from COVID-19.

A single count supports this clone. The chain uses TRBV5-1 and TRBJ1-1; 7 bases map to TRBD1. V trimming: 7 bases; J trimming: 6 bases; junction bases outside the gene matches: 12. This CDR3 has 14 residues. In germline, CDR1 is SGHRS, CDR2 YFSETQ. The CDR3 region has the DNA TGCGCCAGCTCCCTCACAGGGGCCGGAGCTGAAGCTTTCTTT. Protein product: CASSLTGAGAEAFF.

The V call is TRBV12-5, the J call TRBJ2-3; D might be TRBD1 (5 bases). Looked up from germline, CDR1 is LGHNT and CDR2 is FRNRAP. V was trimmed by 2 bases and J by 0 bases, leaving 9 bases between them. CDR3 length: 15 residues. Written as DNA, the CDR3 is TGTGCTAGTGGTTTGCAGGGCAGTAGCACAGATACGCAGTATTTT. Its translation: CASGLQGSSTDTQYF.

The CDR3 DNA reads as TGTGCCAGTAGTACCTTAGCGGGAATTGGTTCCGAGCAGTTCTTC. It encodes CASSTLAGIGSEQFF. The chain recombines TRBV19 with TRBJ2-1; TRBD2 aligns across 8 bases. This CDR3 region has 15 residues. Germline values: CDR1 LNHDA, CDR2 SQIVND (reference sequence). J lost 10 bases, V lost 4 bases, and 12 bases had no gene match.

The chain has TRBV18 and TRBJ2-5; D is perhaps TRBD1 (6 bases). CDR3 size: 14 residues. V lost 0 bases and J lost 1, with 6 bases in between. Germline lookup yields CDR1 KGHSH and CDR2 LQKENI. The CDR3 reads CASSPPTGQETQYF. The CDR3 DNA follows: TGTGCCAGCTCACCACCGACAGGCCAAGAGACCCAGTACTTC.

This clone was counted once. The chain's CDR3 is CASSLPGQSLNTEAFF. The CDR3 nucleotides read TGTGCCAGCAGCTTACCGGGACAGTCTTTGAACACTGAAGCTTTCTTT. This chain links TRBV7-9 with TRBJ1-1, with 7 bases aligning to TRBD1. The J segment lost 0 bases and the V segment lost 2 bases, leaving 6 bases of the junction unmatched. The germline CDR1 and CDR2 sequences are SEHNR and FQNEAQ (reference sequence). The CDR3 totals 16 residues.

The chain carries TRBV28 and TRBJ1-1, with TRBD1 matching 8 bases. The CDR3 has 15 residues. The J segment lost 3 bases and the V segment lost 1 base, leaving 4 bases of the junction unmatched. The V gene's germline CDR1 is MDHEN and CDR2 SYDVKM. Here the CDR3 DNA reads TGTGCCAGCAGTTTATCGGGACAGGCGTACACTGAAGCTTTCTTT. Translating it yields CASSLSGQAYTEAFF.

This chain links TRBV28 with TRBJ1-1; D remains unclear. V was shortened by 5 bases and J by 3 bases, with 7 bases between the two germline ends. The CDR3 length is 12 residues. CDR1 MDHEN and CDR2 SYDVKM come from the germline V gene. CDR3 region: CASSLTYTEAFF. The CDR3 DNA follows: TGTGCCAGCAGTCTGACATACACTGAAGCTTTCTTT.

The chain employs TRBV27 and TRBJ2-5; TRBD2 might be the D (6 bases). This CDR3 contains 11 residues. Germline CDR1 and CDR2: MNHEY and SMNVEV (reference sequence). V lost 7 bases and J lost 7, with 10 bases in between. The CDR3 protein is CASMKGGTQYF. DNA for the CDR3: TGTGCCAGCATGAAGGGAGGGACCCAGTACTTC.

CDR3 DNA: TGTGCCAGCAGCGGAGGAGGGAACGGGGGCTATGGCTACACCTTC. Encoded protein: CASSGGGNGGYGYTF. The V call is TRBV9, the J call TRBJ1-2, with a tentative D call TRBD1 (5 bases). Germline-derived CDR1 and CDR2 are SGDLS and YYNGEE. The CDR3 contains 15 residues. V was pared by 3 bases and J by 4 bases, with 16 bases between.

The chain is built from TRBV7-2 and TRBJ1-6; possibly TRBD1 for D (6 bases). Germline loops: CDR1 SGHTA, CDR2 FQGNSA. Trimming took off 2 bases at V and 12 bases at J, with 14 bases between the two ends. The length of the CDR3 is 14 residues. The CDR3 loop is CASSLNGQMLPLHF. The CDR3 DNA reads as TGTGCCAGCAGCTTAAACGGACAGATGCTACCCCTCCACTTT.

The rearrangement uses TRBV29-1 and TRBJ2-1, with D maybe TRBD1 (6 bases). Trimming stripped 1 base from V and 0 bases from J, with 10 bases between. This CDR3 has 15 amino acids. Germline values: CDR1 SQVTM, CDR2 ANQGSEA. The CDR3 coding sequence is TGCAGCGTTGAAGGTACAGGGTTCTCCTACAATGAGCAGTTCTTC. Protein sequence: CSVEGTGFSYNEQFF.

The chain combines TRBV3-1 (or the pseudogene TRBV3-2) with TRBJ1-1, with TRBD1 matching over 12 bases. The CDR3 contains 15 residues. V lost 4 bases and J lost 10; bases outside the gene matches: 10. The germline V gene has CDR1 LGHDT and CDR2 YNNKEL (reference sequence). This CDR3 is CASSPTGTGGFLAFF. CDR3 in DNA: TGTGCCAGCAGCCCAACCGGGACAGGGGGCTTTCTAGCTTTCTTT.

The chain is built from TRBV30 and TRBJ1-4; D is uncertain. This CDR3 comprises 13 residues. Per germline, CDR1 GTSNPN and CDR2 SVGIG (reference sequence). The V gene lost 2 bases and the J gene lost 6 bases, with 10 bases spanning the gap. The chain's CDR3 is CAWSRAGDEKLFF. CDR3 bases: TGTGCCTGGAGTAGGGCCGGGGATGAAAAACTGTTTTTT.

V is TRBV14 and J is TRBJ1-5, with D unresolved. V lost 2 bases and J 0 bases, leaving 2 bases between the germline ends. The V gene's germline CDR1 is SGHDN and CDR2 FVKESK. The CDR3 covers 13 residues. For the CDR3, the DNA is TGTGCCAGCAGCCAATATAGCAATCAGCCCCAGCATTTT. This gives the protein CASSQYSNQPQHF.

This clone appeared a single time. The chain recombines TRBV7-9 with TRBJ1-1; 8 bases fit TRBD1. Germline CDR1 is SEHNR and CDR2 is FQNEAQ (reference sequence). This CDR3 spans 13 amino acids. J was trimmed by 8 bases and V by 4 bases; bases with no gene match: 6. The chain's CDR3 is CASSYTGGVEAFF. CDR3 sequence (DNA): TGTGCCAGCAGCTACACAGGGGGGGTGGAAGCTTTCTTT. Looking up the rest from reference TRBV7-9 and TRBJ1-1 gives the full variable domain: DTGVSQNPRHKITKRGQNVTFRCDPISEHNRLYWYRQTLGQGPEFLTYFQNEAQLEKSRLLSDRFSAERPKGSFSTLEIQRTEQGDSAMYLCASSYTGGVEAFFGQGTRLTVV.

V and J are TRBV25-1 and TRBJ1-5, with D perhaps matching TRBD1 (5 bases). The CDR3 covers 14 residues. With 5 bases removed from V and 3 bases from J, the gap between germline ends came to 11 bases. Germline loops: CDR1 MGHDK, CDR2 SYGVNS. The CDR3 DNA is TGTGCCAGCAGTTCTCAGGGCTACAATCAGCCCCAGCATTTT. Its translation: CASSSQGYNQPQHF.

The chain couples TRBV20-1 to TRBJ1-1; D is unclear. CDR3 length: 11 amino acids. Germline V gene data show CDR1 as DFQATT and CDR2 as SNEGSKA (reference sequence). V was pared by 6 bases and J by 1 base, with 6 bases between. This CDR3 is CSAAGNTEAFF. The CDR3 DNA reads as TGCAGTGCCGCGGGGAACACTGAAGCTTTCTTT.

V usage is TRBV23-1 and J usage is TRBJ1-6; no firm D call. TRBV23-1 qualifies as an ORF whose function is uncertain. The CDR3 is 11 amino acids. V shed 6 bases and J shed 12 bases, with 9 bases lying between them. CDR3: CASSGERPLHF. The DNA for the CDR3 is TGCGCCAGCAGCGGGGAGAGACCCCTCCACTTT.